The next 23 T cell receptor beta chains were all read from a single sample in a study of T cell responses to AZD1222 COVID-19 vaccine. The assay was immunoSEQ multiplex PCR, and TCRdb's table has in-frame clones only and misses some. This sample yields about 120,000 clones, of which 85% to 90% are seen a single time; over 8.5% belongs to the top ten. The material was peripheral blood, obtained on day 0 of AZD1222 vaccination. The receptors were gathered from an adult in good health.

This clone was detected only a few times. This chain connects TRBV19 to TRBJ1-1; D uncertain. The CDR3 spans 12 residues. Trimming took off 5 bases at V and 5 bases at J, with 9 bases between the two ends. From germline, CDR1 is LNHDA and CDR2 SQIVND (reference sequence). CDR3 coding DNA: TGTGCCAGTAGTCTACGTAGGACTGAAGCTTTCTTT. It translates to CASSLRRTEAFF.

CDR3 sequence: CASNIGQSSYEQYF. The CDR3 nucleotides read TGTGCCAGCAACATAGGACAATCCTCCTACGAGCAGTACTTC. The rearrangement links TRBV6-5 to TRBJ2-7, with D tentatively TRBD1 (5 bases). Germline V gene sequence: CDR1 MNHEY, CDR2 SVGAGI. The CDR3 contains 14 residues. Trimming removed 7 bases at V and 0 bases at J, with 13 bases between.

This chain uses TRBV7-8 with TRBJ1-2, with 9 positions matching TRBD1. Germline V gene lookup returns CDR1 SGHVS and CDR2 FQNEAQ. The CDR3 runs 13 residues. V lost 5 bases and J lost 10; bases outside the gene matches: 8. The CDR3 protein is CASSPAGQGDYTF. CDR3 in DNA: TGTGCCAGCAGCCCAGCGGGACAGGGAGACTACACCTTC. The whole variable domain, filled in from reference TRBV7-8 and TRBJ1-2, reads GAGVSQSPRYKVAKRGQDVALRCDPISGHVSLFWYQQALGQGPEFLTYFQNEAQLDKSGLPSDRFFAERPEGSVSTLKIQRTQQEDSAVYLCASSPAGQGDYTFGSGTRLTVV.

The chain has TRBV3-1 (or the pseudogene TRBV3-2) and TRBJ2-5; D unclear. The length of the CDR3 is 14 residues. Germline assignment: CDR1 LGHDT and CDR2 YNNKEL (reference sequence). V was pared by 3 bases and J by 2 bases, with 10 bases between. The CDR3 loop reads CASSHRLLQETQYF. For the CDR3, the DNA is TGTGCCAGCAGCCACCGGCTTCTACAAGAGACCCAGTACTTC.

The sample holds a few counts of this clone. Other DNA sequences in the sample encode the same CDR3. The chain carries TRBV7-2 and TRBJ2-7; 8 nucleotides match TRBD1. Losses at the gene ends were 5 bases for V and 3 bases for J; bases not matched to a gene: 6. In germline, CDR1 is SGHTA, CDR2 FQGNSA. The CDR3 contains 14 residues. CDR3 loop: CASSPGQAFYEQYF. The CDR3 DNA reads TGTGCCAGCAGCCCGGGACAGGCTTTCTACGAGCAGTACTTC.

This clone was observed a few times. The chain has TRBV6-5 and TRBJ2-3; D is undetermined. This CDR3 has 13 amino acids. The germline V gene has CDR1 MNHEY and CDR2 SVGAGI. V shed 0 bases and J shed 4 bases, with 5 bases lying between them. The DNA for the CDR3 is TGTGCCAGCAGTTACTCGATTTCAGATACGCAGTATTTT. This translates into CASSYSISDTQYF.

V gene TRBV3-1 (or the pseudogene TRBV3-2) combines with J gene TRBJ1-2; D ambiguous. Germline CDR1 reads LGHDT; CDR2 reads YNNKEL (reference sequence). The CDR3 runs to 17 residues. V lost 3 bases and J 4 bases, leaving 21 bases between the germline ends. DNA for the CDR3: TGTGCCAGCAGCCAGTCGGCAACATCCACGGTCACCTATGGCTACACCTTC. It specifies CASSQSATSTVTYGYTF.

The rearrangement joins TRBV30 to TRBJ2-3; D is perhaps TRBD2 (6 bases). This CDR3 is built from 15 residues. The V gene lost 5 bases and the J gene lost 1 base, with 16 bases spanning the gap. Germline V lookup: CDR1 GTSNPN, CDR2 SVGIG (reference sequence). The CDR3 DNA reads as TGTGCCTGGGGGGGGAAGGGAACGGGCACAGATACGCAGTATTTT. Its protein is CAWGGKGTGTDTQYF.

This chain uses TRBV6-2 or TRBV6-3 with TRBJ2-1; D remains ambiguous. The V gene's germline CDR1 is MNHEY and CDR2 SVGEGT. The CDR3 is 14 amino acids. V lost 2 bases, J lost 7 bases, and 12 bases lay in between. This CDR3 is CASSYASVQNEQFF. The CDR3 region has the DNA TGTGCCAGCAGTTACGCCTCCGTGCAGAATGAGCAGTTCTTC.

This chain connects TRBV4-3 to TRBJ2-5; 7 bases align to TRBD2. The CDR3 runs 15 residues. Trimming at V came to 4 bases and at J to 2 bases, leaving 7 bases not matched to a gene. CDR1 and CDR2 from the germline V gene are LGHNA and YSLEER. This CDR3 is CASSREGRGQETQYF. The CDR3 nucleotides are TGCGCCAGCAGCCGCGAAGGGCGGGGGCAAGAGACCCAGTACTTC.

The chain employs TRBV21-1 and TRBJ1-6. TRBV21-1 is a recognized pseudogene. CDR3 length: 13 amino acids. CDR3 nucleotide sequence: TGTGCCAGGTTAAGCTCCTATAATTCACCCCTCCACTTT. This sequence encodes CARLSSYNSPLHF.

The CDR3 nucleotides are TGTGCCAGCAGTGAACGGGAAAGGGAAGATGGCTACACCTTC. Protein sequence: CASSEREREDGYTF. The chain couples TRBV6-1 to TRBJ1-2, with D unresolved. Per the germline V gene, CDR1 is MNHNS and CDR2 is SASEGT. The CDR3 has 14 residues. The V end was cut by 2 bases, the J end by 6 bases, with 13 bases between.

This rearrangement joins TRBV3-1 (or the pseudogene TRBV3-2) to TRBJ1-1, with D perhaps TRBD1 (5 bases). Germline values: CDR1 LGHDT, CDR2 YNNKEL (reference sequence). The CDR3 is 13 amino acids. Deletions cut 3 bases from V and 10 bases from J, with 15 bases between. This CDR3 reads CASSHAAHGGAFF. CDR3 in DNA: TGTGCCAGCAGCCATGCCGCCCACGGGGGAGCTTTCTTT.

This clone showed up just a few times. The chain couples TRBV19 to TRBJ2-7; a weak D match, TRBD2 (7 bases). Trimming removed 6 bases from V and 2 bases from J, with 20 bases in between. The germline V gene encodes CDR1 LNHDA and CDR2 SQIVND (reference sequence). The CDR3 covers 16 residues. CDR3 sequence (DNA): TGTGCCAGTAGCGAGGCGGGGGCGTGGGGAACCTACGAGCAGTACTTC. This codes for CASSEAGAWGTYEQYF.

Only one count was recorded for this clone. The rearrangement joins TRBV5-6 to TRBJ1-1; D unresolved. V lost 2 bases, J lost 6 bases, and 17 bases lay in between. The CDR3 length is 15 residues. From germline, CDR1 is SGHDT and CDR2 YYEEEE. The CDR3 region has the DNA TGTGCCAGCAGCTTCTTTTTACGGGTCCCCCCTGAAGCTTTCTTT. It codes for CASSFFLRVPPEAFF. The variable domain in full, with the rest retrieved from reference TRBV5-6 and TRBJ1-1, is DAGVTQSPTHLIKTRGQQVTLRCSPKSGHDTVSWYQQALGQGPQFIFQYYEEEERQRGNFPDRFSGHQFPNYSSELNVNALLLGDSALYLCASSFFLRVPPEAFFGQGTRLTVV.

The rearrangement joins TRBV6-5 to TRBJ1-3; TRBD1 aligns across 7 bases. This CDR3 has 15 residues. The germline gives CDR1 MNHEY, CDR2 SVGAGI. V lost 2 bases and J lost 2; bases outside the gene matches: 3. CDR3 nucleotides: TGTGCCAGCAGTTACGGCAGGGGGGCTGGAAACACCATATATTTT. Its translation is CASSYGRGAGNTIYF.

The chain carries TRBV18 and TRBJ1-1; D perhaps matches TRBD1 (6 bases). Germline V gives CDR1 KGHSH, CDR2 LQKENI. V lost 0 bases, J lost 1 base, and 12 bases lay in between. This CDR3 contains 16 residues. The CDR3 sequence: CASSPPKRTENTEAFF. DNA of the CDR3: TGTGCCAGCTCACCACCGAAAAGGACAGAGAACACTGAAGCTTTCTTT.

In nucleotides, the CDR3 is TGTGCCAGCAGGTGGGGGGCCTCTTACAATGAGCAGTTCTTC. Translation: CASRWGASYNEQFF. This chain links TRBV2 with TRBJ2-1, with D possibly being TRBD1 or TRBD2 (6 bases each). V dropped 6 bases and J dropped 4 bases, with 13 bases sitting between them. Germline V gene lookup returns CDR1 SNHLY and CDR2 FYNNEI. CDR3 size: 14 residues.

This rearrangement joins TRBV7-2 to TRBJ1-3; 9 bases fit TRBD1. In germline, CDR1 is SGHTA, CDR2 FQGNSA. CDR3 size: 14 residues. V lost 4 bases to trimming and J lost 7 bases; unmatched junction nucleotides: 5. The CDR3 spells CASSSYRGPNTIYF. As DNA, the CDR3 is TGTGCCAGCAGCTCGTACAGGGGGCCTAACACCATATATTTT.

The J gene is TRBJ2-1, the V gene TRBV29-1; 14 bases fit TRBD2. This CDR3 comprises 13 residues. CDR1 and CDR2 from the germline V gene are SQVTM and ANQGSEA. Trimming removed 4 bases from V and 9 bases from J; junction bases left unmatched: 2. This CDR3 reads CSVGLAGGGEQFF. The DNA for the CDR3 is TGCAGCGTTGGACTAGCGGGAGGGGGTGAGCAGTTCTTC.

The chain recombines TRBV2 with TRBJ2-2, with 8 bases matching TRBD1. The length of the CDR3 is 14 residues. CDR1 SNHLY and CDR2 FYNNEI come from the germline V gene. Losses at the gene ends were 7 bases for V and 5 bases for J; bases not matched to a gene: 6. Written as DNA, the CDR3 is TGTGCCAGCATTGGCAGGGGGCTTACCGGGGAGCTGTTTTTT. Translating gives CASIGRGLTGELFF.

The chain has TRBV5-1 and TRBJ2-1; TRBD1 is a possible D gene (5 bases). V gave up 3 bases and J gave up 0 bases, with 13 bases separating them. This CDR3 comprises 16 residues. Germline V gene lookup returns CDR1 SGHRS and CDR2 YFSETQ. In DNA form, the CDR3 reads TGCGCCAGCAGCTCCTTCAGGGCCAGCTCCTACAATGAGCAGTTCTTC. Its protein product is CASSSFRASSYNEQFF.

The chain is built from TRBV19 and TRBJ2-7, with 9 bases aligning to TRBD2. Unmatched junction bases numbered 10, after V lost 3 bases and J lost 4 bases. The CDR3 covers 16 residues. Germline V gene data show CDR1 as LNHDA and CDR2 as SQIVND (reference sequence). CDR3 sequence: CASSISAGGPGYEQYF. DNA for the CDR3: TGTGCCAGTAGTATTTCCGCGGGAGGGCCAGGGTACGAGCAGTACTTC.